These 25 T cell receptor beta chains originate from one sample sequenced in a study of early T cells in non-severe SARS-CoV-2 infection. Using its own MiXCR run on the 5' RACE reads, TCRdb lists one record per CDR3 protein. The data hold 55,000 to 70,000 distinct CDR3 sequences, with roughly 9.7% observed a single time. What was sequenced was whole blood. The receptor source for this set is an adult who was a healthcare worker with PCR-confirmed SARS-CoV-2 infection or an uninfected control (not recorded which).

This clonotype has at least ten counts. This chain joins TRBV29-1 and TRBJ2-5; a weak D match, TRBD2 (6 bases). Germline CDR1 is SQVTM and CDR2 is ANQGSEA. CDR3 length equals 12 residues. V lost 4 bases to trimming and J lost 4 bases, with 10 bases between them. The CDR3: CSVARGGETQYF. CDR3 DNA sequence: TGCAGCGTTGCTCGGGGAGGAGAGACCCAGTACTTC.

In its sample, this clonotype was seen many times. This sequence joins TRBV29-1 and TRBJ1-4; tentatively, D is TRBD1 (6 bases). The V and J ends lost 3 bases and 12 bases respectively, with 23 bases between them. In germline, CDR1 is SQVTM, CDR2 ANQGSEA. The CDR3 sequence is 15 residues long. The CDR3: CSVERADSQGGELFF. CDR3 in DNA: TGCAGCGTTGAGAGGGCGGACAGTCAAGGGGGGGAACTGTTTTTT.

This clonotype appeared many times. The chain links TRBV12-5 to TRBJ2-5; D perhaps matches TRBD2 (6 bases). Between the trimmed V and J ends, which lost 4 bases and 5 bases, there was a span of 14 bases. The CDR3 extends over 14 amino acids. Germline CDR1 and CDR2: LGHNT and FRNRAP. The CDR3 DNA follows: TGTGCTAGTGGTTCTGGACGGGACTCGGAGACCCAGTACTTC. Translated: CASGSGRDSETQYF.

At least ten counts were recorded for this clonotype. The gene calls are TRBV11-2 and TRBJ2-1; no clear D gene. From germline, CDR1 is SGHAT and CDR2 FQNNGV. V was shortened by 1 base and J by 9 bases, with 4 bases between the two germline ends. This CDR3 comprises 11 residues. The CDR3 DNA reads as TGTGCCAGCAGCTTAGTCCGTGAGCAGTTCTTC. Protein sequence: CASSLVREQFF.

J is TRBJ2-7 and V is TRBV4-1, with D possibly matching TRBD2 (5 bases). V was shortened by 3 bases and J by 1 base, with 13 bases between the two germline ends. This CDR3 contains 15 residues. The germline V gene has CDR1 MGHRA and CDR2 YSYEKL. CDR3 region: CASSQSSLGSYEQYF. The CDR3 nucleotides are TGCGCCAGCAGCCAGAGCTCACTAGGGTCCTACGAGCAGTACTTC.

This clonotype was detected many times. The V gene is TRBV10-3, the J gene TRBJ1-2; no firm D call. Germline values: CDR1 ENHRY, CDR2 SYGVKD. This CDR3 comprises 15 residues. V lost 4 bases, J lost 7 bases, and 19 bases lay in between. DNA of the CDR3: TGTGCCATCAGTGTCAAAACCGGACGAGAAGCTGGCTACACCTTC. Protein sequence: CAISVKTGREAGYTF.

This clonotype was counted at least ten times. The rearrangement uses TRBV19 and TRBJ1-5; no reliable D call. CDR3 size: 16 residues. V was trimmed by 4 bases and J by 4 bases, leaving 17 bases between them. The germline CDR1 and CDR2 sequences are LNHDA and SQIVND (reference sequence). This chain's CDR3 is CASSKSAAPRNQPQHF. The CDR3, as DNA: TGTGCCAGTAGTAAGTCGGCTGCCCCACGAAATCAGCCCCAGCATTTT.

The chain has TRBV29-1 and TRBJ1-2; tentatively, D is TRBD1 (6 bases). Looked up from germline, CDR1 is SQVTM and CDR2 is ANQGSEA. This CDR3 has 14 residues. The V end lost 3 bases, the J end lost 4 bases, and 15 bases lay between the germline ends. CDR3 DNA: TGCAGCGTTGAGTTGACATTAGGGGGCTATGGCTACACCTTC. This sequence encodes CSVELTLGGYGYTF.

This clonotype occurred many times. This sequence joins TRBV27 and TRBJ2-1, with unresolved D. V dropped 3 bases and J dropped 9 bases, with 3 bases sitting between them. The germline gives CDR1 MNHEY, CDR2 SMNVEV (reference sequence). This CDR3 contains 10 residues. The CDR3 DNA is TGTGCCAGCAGTTTGGGTGAGCAGTTCTTC. This codes for CASSLGEQFF.

This clonotype was found many times. The genes are TRBV19 and TRBJ2-7, with 7 nucleotides matching TRBD1. V dropped 5 bases and J dropped 6; count of bases not matched to a gene: 10. CDR3 length: 14 residues. Germline CDR1 and CDR2: LNHDA and SQIVND (reference sequence). CDR3 in DNA: TGTGCCAGTAGTTGGACAGGTGGAAAGGTCGAGCAGTACTTC. It yields the protein CASSWTGGKVEQYF.

This clonotype came up many times. The chain joins TRBV5-5 to TRBJ2-3; TRBD2 matches at 8 bases. V was pared by 5 bases and J by 3 bases, with 8 bases of the junction left unmatched. CDR1 is SGHKS, CDR2 YYEKEE, per germline (reference sequence). The CDR3 spans 15 residues. The chain's CDR3 is CASRREGLLTDTQYF. The CDR3 DNA reads TGTGCCAGCAGACGGGAGGGCCTTTTAACAGATACGCAGTATTTT.

This clonotype was seen many times. This chain connects TRBV7-9 to TRBJ2-1, with 9 bases that match TRBD2. The CDR3 covers 22 residues. With 4 bases clipped from V and 4 bases from J, the junction kept 26 bases outside the gene matches. CDR1 and CDR2 from the germline V gene are SEHNR and FQNEAQ (reference sequence). CDR3: CASSSPLAGPYPPTNPYNEQFF. DNA of the CDR3: TGTGCCAGCAGCTCCCCGCTAGCGGGACCTTATCCTCCCACCAACCCTTACAATGAGCAGTTCTTC.

The chain has TRBV10-1 and TRBJ2-7; 9 bases fit TRBD1. With V trimmed by 0 bases and J by 2 bases, 2 bases remained unmatched. Germline V gene sequence: CDR1 WNHNN, CDR2 SYGVQD (reference sequence). The CDR3 spans 15 residues. The DNA of the CDR3 is TGCGCCAGCAGTGAGTCGGGGACAGGGCCCTACGAGCAGTACTTC. As protein: CASSESGTGPYEQYF.

J is TRBJ1-4 and V is TRBV7-2, with D perhaps TRBD1 (5 bases). V lost 4 bases and J lost 2, with 11 bases in between. The germline CDR1 and CDR2 sequences are SGHTA and FQGNSA. The CDR3 length is 15 residues. CDR3 sequence: CASSSQGLTNEKLFF. In DNA, the CDR3 is TGTGCCAGCAGCTCCCAGGGTCTGACTAATGAAAAACTGTTTTTT. The full variable domain, completed using reference TRBV7-2 and TRBJ1-4, is GAGVSQSPSNKVTEKGKDVELRCDPISGHTALYWYRQSLGQGLEFLIYFQGNSAPDKSGLPSDRFSAERTGGSVSTLTIQRTQQEDSAVYLCASSSQGLTNEKLFFGSGTQLSVL.

This chain joins TRBV7-8 and TRBJ1-4, with D possibly matching TRBD1 (5 bases). CDR3 size: 13 residues. The germline CDR1 and CDR2 sequences are SGHVS and FQNEAQ. Trimming took 1 base from V and 7 from J, leaving 7 bases between them. The CDR3 DNA reads TGTGCCAGCAGCTTAGGGGACGGTGAAAAACTGTTTTTT. Protein product: CASSLGDGEKLFF.

This clonotype showed up many times. The V call is TRBV27, the J call TRBJ2-2; no clear D. The V gene's germline CDR1 is MNHEY and CDR2 SMNVEV (reference sequence). The CDR3 runs 15 residues. V was trimmed by 2 bases and J by 1 base, leaving 8 bases between them. This CDR3 is CASSLGPVNTGELFF. The CDR3 coding sequence is TGTGCCAGCAGTTTAGGTCCGGTGAACACCGGGGAGCTGTTTTTT.

This clonotype was seen at least ten times. The genes are TRBV7-6 and TRBJ1-2; possibly TRBD1 for D (6 bases). This CDR3 spans 13 amino acids. V was shortened by 5 bases and J by 13 bases, with 20 bases between the two germline ends. Germline assignment: CDR1 SGHVS and CDR2 FNYEAQ. CDR3 in amino acids: CASSHPAAGAATF. CDR3 bases: TGTGCCAGCAGCCACCCAGCGGCGGGGGCCGCCACCTTC.

J is TRBJ1-3 and V is TRBV5-1, with D possibly being TRBD1 (5 bases). Looked up from germline, CDR1 is SGHRS and CDR2 is YFSETQ. The V and J ends lost 0 bases and 0 bases respectively, with 7 bases between them. This CDR3 has 15 amino acids. The CDR3 protein is CASSLGGSSGNTIYF. In DNA, the CDR3 is TGCGCCAGCAGCTTGGGGGGCAGCTCTGGAAACACCATATATTTT.

This chain connects TRBV18 to TRBJ2-1; TRBD2 agrees at 11 bases. Germline V gene lookup returns CDR1 KGHSH and CDR2 LQKENI. There are 19 residues in the CDR3. Trimming at V came to 3 bases and at J to 0 bases, leaving 10 bases not matched to a gene. CDR3 region: CASSPRLAGPKSSYNEQFF. CDR3 nucleotide sequence: TGTGCCAGCTCACCCCGACTAGCGGGACCAAAGAGCTCCTACAATGAGCAGTTCTTC.

This clonotype showed up many times. The chain employs TRBV27 and TRBJ2-1; no definite D call. Germline CDR1 is MNHEY and CDR2 is SMNVEV (reference sequence). Trimming shortened V by 4 bases and J by 8 bases, and 15 bases separated the two germline ends. CDR3 length equals 14 residues. The CDR3, as DNA: TGTGCCAGCAGTTCCGGCGCGCCCATGGATGAGCAGTTCTTC. Amino acids: CASSSGAPMDEQFF.

This clonotype was seen ten or more times. The chain is built from TRBV10-3 and TRBJ2-7; 11 nucleotides align to TRBD2. The germline V gene encodes CDR1 ENHRY and CDR2 SYGVKD. This CDR3 contains 13 residues. V lost 9 bases and J lost 5; bases outside the gene matches: 6. Written as DNA, the CDR3 is TGTGCCATTGGACTAGCGGGTGGGAACGAGCAGTACTTC. Amino acids: CAIGLAGGNEQYF.

This clonotype has a count of ten or more. The chain couples TRBV24-1 to TRBJ2-1; D ambiguous. This CDR3 has 11 amino acids. Trimming shortened V by 4 bases and J by 8 bases, and 5 bases separated the two germline ends. The germline gives CDR1 KGHDR, CDR2 SFDVKD. Here the CDR3 reads CATSEGDEQFF. In DNA form, the CDR3 reads TGTGCCACCAGTGAGGGTGATGAGCAGTTCTTC.

At least ten counts were recorded for this clonotype. The V and J genes are TRBV11-3 and TRBJ2-6; D remains ambiguous. V was shortened by 2 bases and J by 3 bases, with 2 bases between the two germline ends. This CDR3 comprises 13 residues. CDR1 is SGHNT, CDR2 YENEEA, per germline. The CDR3 nucleotides read TGTGCCAGCAGCTTAAATGGGGCCAACGTCCTGACTTTC. It encodes CASSLNGANVLTF.

This chain connects TRBV5-1 to TRBJ2-2; 8 bases fit TRBD2. J lost 9 bases, V lost 0 bases, and 13 bases had no gene match. Germline V gives CDR1 SGHRS, CDR2 YFSETQ. The CDR3 is made up of 17 amino acids. The CDR3 reads CASSLVAGGPPGRELFF. The CDR3 coding sequence is TGCGCCAGCAGCTTGGTGGCGGGAGGCCCTCCCGGCCGGGAGCTGTTTTTT.

In its sample, this clonotype was seen a few times. V usage is TRBV21-1 and J usage is TRBJ2-7; the table's D call, TRBD1, has no DNA check behind it. TRBV21-1 is recorded as a pseudogene. The CDR3 contains 17 residues. The CDR3: CASSKEEELGQPYEQYF. In nucleotides, the CDR3 is TGTGCCAGCAGCAAAGAAGAGGAGCTTGGACAACCCTACGAGCAGTACTTC.